This T cell receptor beta chain is from a study of post-analysis software for immune sequencing data. About the research overall: The disease courses spanned relapsing-remitting, secondary progressive and progressive-relapsing forms of multiple sclerosis. Study-wide points: Same-batch samples co-clustered strongly by F measure. Patients used five TRBV segments, including TRBV5-6, TRBV5-1 and TRBV20-1, more often than controls. Controls significantly exceeded multiple sclerosis patients in normalized Chao1 diversity.

With 4 bases clipped from V and 4 bases from J, the junction kept 7 bases outside the gene matches. In germline, CDR1 is LGHNA, CDR2 YSLEER. The length of the CDR3 is 16 residues. This clonotype has a handful of counts. Its antigen is still unknown. The authors incorporated unique molecular identifiers into the TCR beta cDNA libraries. T cells numbering roughly 1 to 10 million yielded roughly 0.5 million cDNA molecules. Each CDR3 protein gets one entry after TCRdb re-called the PCR reads with MiXCR. The profile shows more than 350,000 distinct CDR3 sequences, roughly 38% of them singletons. The J gene is TRBJ2-2, the V gene TRBV4-3; 9 bases map to TRBD1. Sequencing was performed on blood. This receptor was taken from a girl aged 2-10 years with multiple sclerosis. The CDR3 loop reads CASSPLDRGSTGELFF. The CDR3 DNA is TGCGCCAGCAGCCCTCTCGACAGGGGGTCCACCGGGGAGCTGTTTTTT.